Listed below are T cell receptor beta chains from one sample, sequenced in a study of T cell responses to AZD1222 COVID-19 vaccine. The table came from immunoSEQ multiplex PCR; TCRdb's copy has only in-frame clones and leaves some out. The data contain about 88,000 clones, about nine tenths of them singletons. The sequencing here drew on peripheral blood, taken on day 0 of AZD1222 vaccination. Receptor source: an adult in good health. Each CDR3 is given with its conserved first and last residue. A D gene is named only where the DNA matches it firmly. Not every row has a clone size; where given, it reads once, few, many or a size class.

d_call | j_call | v_call | clone_size | cdr3_aa | cdr3_nt
. | TRBJ2-2 | TRBV5-1 | . | CASSQNRVETGELFF | TGCGCCAGCAGCCAGAACAGGGTCGAGACCGGGGAGCTGTTTTTT
. | TRBJ2-7 | TRBV7-6 | . | CASSLGGGPLSYEQYF | TGTGCCAGCAGCTTAGGAGGCGGCCCCCTCTCCTACGAGCAGTACTTC
. | TRBJ1-6 | TRBV6-5 | . | CASSYSETGNSPLHF | TGTGCCAGCAGTTACTCCGAGACAGGCAATTCACCCCTCCACTTT
TRBD2 | TRBJ2-7 | TRBV30 | . | CAWTGLGSYEQYF | TGTGCCTGGACGGGACTAGGATCCTACGAGCAGTACTTC
. | TRBJ2-1 | TRBV19 | once | CASRPQGGAEQFF | TGTGCCAGTAGACCCCAGGGCGGTGCTGAGCAGTTCTTC
TRBD2 | TRBJ2-1 | TRBV29-1 | . | CSAGLADHSYNEQFF | TGCAGCGCAGGACTAGCGGACCACTCCTACAATGAGCAGTTCTTC
. | TRBJ1-2 | TRBV6-2/TRBV6-3 | . | CASSYFQGVWNGYTF | TGTGCCAGCAGTTACTTTCAGGGAGTTTGGAATGGCTACACCTTC
TRBD2 | TRBJ2-2 | TRBV6-4 | . | CASSGEAGFGELFF | TGTGCCAGCAGTGGCGAAGCGGGGTTCGGGGAGCTGTTTTTT
TRBD2 | TRBJ2-7 | TRBV5-6 | . | CASTIAGVYEQYF | TGTGCCAGCACTATAGCGGGAGTCTACGAGCAGTACTTC
. | TRBJ1-5 | TRBV18 | . | CASSTGWGDNQPQHF | TGTGCCAGCTCCACTGGTTGGGGGGACAATCAGCCCCAGCATTTT
TRBD2 | TRBJ2-1 | TRBV18 | . | CASSPNPSGGRNEQFF | TGTGCCAGCTCACCAAATCCCAGCGGGGGGCGGAATGAGCAGTTCTTC
. | TRBJ1-6 | TRBV18 | . | CASSPLGGIIYNSPLHF | TGTGCCAGCTCACCACTCGGGGGGATTATTTATAATTCACCCCTCCACTTT
TRBD1 | TRBJ2-7 | TRBV19 | . | CASSTLHFSDRGCEQYF | TGTGCCAGTAGTACCCTGCACTTCTCGGACAGGGGCTGCGAGCAGTACTTC
. | TRBJ1-1 | TRBV6-5 | . | CASSYASPGREAFF | TGTGCCAGCAGTTATGCCTCCCCCGGCAGAGAAGCTTTCTTT
. | TRBJ1-1 | TRBV29-1 | once | CSGGREEAFF | TGCAGCGGGGGGAGGGAGGAAGCTTTCTTT
TRBD1 | TRBJ1-2 | TRBV7-8 | once | CASSLLDRAGDYGYTF | TGTGCCAGCAGCTTACTTGACAGGGCGGGTGACTATGGCTACACCTTC
. | TRBJ2-2 | TRBV10-3 | . | CAIRRHGGSEAGELFF | TGTGCCATCAGAAGACATGGGGGCTCAGAGGCCGGGGAGCTGTTTTTT
. | TRBJ2-1 | TRBV24-1 | . | CATSDPSATGRSADEQFF | TGTGCCACCAGTGATCCCTCCGCAACAGGGCGTTCGGCTGATGAGCAGTTCTTC
TRBD1 | TRBJ2-2 | TRBV19 | few | CASSGTVTTGELFF | TGTGCCAGTAGTGGGACAGTGACCACCGGGGAGCTGTTTTTT
TRBD1 | TRBJ1-2 | TRBV7-2 | . | CASSPQRTGEKANYGYTF | TGTGCCAGCAGCCCCCAGCGGACAGGAGAAAAAGCTAACTATGGCTACACCTTC
TRBD1 | TRBJ1-4 | TRBV9 | few | CASSAHTGGDEKLFF | TGTGCCAGCAGCGCGCATACAGGGGGCGATGAAAAACTGTTTTTT
. | TRBJ2-1 | TRBV7-9 | . | CASSSVTRNEQFF | TGTGCCAGCAGCTCCGTAACACGGAATGAGCAGTTCTTC
. | TRBJ2-3 | TRBV12-3/TRBV12-4 | . | CATRLVTDTQYF | TGTGCCACCCGACTAGTGACAGATACGCAGTATTTT
. | TRBJ2-3 | TRBV7-8 | . | CASSFPPGDWSTDTQYF | TGTGCCAGCAGCTTCCCTCCAGGGGATTGGAGCACAGATACGCAGTATTTT
TRBD2 | TRBJ2-1 | TRBV24-1 | . | CATRASGSDEQFF | TGTGCCACCAGGGCAAGCGGGAGCGATGAGCAGTTCTTC
TRBD1 | TRBJ2-2 | TRBV6-4 | . | CASSTSGGTGELFF | TGTGCCAGCAGTACATCAGGGGGCACCGGGGAGCTGTTTTTT
TRBD2 | TRBJ2-2 | TRBV7-6 | . | CASSLATGRLTGELFF | TGTGCCAGCAGCTTAGCCACCGGGAGGCTTACCGGGGAGCTGTTTTTT
TRBD2 | TRBJ2-2 | TRBV7-8 | . | CASSLALAGGNTGELFF | TGTGCCAGCAGCTTGGCCCTAGCGGGAGGGAACACCGGGGAGCTGTTTTTT
TRBD2 | TRBJ2-1 | TRBV5-1 | . | CASSIIAGVPSNEQFF | TGCGCCAGCAGCATTATAGCGGGAGTCCCCTCGAATGAGCAGTTCTTC
TRBD2 | TRBJ2-3 | TRBV6-2/TRBV6-3 | few | CASSSGGATDTQYF | TGTGCCAGCAGCAGCGGGGGGGCCACAGATACGCAGTATTTT
TRBD1 | TRBJ2-7 | TRBV6-2/TRBV6-3 | . | CASSLRDSIYEQYF | TGTGCCAGCAGTCTCCGGGACAGCATCTACGAGCAGTACTTC
. | TRBJ1-2 | TRBV3-1/TRBV3-2 | . | CASSQEFQGYGYTF | TGTGCCAGCAGCCAAGAGTTTCAGGGCTATGGCTACACCTTC
TRBD2 | TRBJ2-2 | TRBV7-9 | . | CASSFLGGVTGELFF | TGTGCCAGCAGCTTTTTGGGAGGGGTCACCGGGGAGCTGTTTTTT
. | TRBJ2-7 | TRBV21-1 | . | CASSNSPKTKPDEQYF | TGTGCCAGCAGCAATTCTCCAAAAACAAAACCGGACGAGCAGTACTTC
TRBD1 | TRBJ1-5 | TRBV27 | . | CASSPDRVSNQPQHF | TGTGCCAGCAGTCCGGACAGGGTTAGCAATCAGCCCCAGCATTTT
TRBD2 | TRBJ2-2 | TRBV4-2 | . | CASSASGAFTGELFF | TGTGCCAGCAGCGCTAGCGGGGCGTTCACCGGGGAGCTGTTTTTT
. | TRBJ2-3 | TRBV5-1 | once | CASSLGLGSEDTQYF | TGCGCCAGCAGCTTGGGGCTGGGAAGCGAAGATACGCAGTATTTT
TRBD1 | TRBJ2-7 | TRBV7-8 | . | CASSLGGQENSYEQYF | TGTGCCAGCAGCTTAGGGGGACAGGAGAACTCCTACGAGCAGTACTTC
. | TRBJ2-6 | TRBV7-9 | once | CASSSRVGVSGANVLTF | TGTGCCAGCAGCTCGAGGGTCGGGGTATCTGGGGCCAACGTCCTGACTTTC
TRBD1 | TRBJ2-7 | TRBV13 | . | CASSLDPQGGYEQYF | TGTGCCAGCAGCTTAGACCCACAGGGGGGTTACGAGCAGTACTTC